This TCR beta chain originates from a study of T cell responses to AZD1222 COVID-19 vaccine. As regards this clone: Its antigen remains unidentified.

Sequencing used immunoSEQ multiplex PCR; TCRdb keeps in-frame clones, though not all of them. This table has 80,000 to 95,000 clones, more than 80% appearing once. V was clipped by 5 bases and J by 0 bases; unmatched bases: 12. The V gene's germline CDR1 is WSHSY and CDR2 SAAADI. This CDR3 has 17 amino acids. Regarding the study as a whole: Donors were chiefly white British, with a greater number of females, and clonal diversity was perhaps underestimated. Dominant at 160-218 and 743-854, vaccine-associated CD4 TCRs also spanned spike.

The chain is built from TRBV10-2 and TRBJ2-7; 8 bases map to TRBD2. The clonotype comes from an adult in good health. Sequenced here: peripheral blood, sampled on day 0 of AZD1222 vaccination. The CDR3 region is CASSKGGGGSSSYEQYF. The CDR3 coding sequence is TGCGCCAGCAGTAAAGGTGGCGGGGGGTCCAGCTCCTACGAGCAGTACTTC.